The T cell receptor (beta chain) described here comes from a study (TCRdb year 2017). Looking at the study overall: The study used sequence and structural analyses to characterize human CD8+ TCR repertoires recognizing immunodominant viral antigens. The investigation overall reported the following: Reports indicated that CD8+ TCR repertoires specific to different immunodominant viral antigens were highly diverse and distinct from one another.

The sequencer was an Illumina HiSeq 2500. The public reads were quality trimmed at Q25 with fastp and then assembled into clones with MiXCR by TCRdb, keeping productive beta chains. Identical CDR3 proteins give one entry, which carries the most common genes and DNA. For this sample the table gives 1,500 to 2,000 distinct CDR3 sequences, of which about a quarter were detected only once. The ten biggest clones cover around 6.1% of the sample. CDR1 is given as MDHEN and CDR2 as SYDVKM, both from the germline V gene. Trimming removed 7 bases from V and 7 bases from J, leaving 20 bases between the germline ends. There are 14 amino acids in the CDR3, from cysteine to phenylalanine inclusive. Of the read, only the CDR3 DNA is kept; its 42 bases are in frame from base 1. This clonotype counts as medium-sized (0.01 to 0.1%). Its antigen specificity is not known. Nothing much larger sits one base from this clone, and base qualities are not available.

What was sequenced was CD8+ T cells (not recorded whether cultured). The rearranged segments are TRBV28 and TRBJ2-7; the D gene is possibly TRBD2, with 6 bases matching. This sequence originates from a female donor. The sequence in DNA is TGTGCCAGCACTTTCCGGGACTCCCGAAGGGAGCAGTACTTC. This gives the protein CASTFRDSRREQYF.